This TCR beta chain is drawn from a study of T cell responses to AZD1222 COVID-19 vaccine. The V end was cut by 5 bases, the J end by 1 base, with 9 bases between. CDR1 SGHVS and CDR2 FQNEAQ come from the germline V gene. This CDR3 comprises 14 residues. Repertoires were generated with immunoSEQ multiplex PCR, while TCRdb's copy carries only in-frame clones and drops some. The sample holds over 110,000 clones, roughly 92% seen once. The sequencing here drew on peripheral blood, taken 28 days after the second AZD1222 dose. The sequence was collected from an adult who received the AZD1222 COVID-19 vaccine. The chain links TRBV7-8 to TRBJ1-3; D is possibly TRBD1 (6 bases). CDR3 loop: CASSPQGSGNTIYF. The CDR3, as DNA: TGTGCCAGCAGCCCACAGGGATCTGGAAACACCATATATTTT.